A single sample gave rise to the 2 T cell receptor beta chains below, sequenced in a study of identifying expanded T cells in peripheral blood. Sequenced by immunoSEQ multiplex PCR; TCRdb stores in-frame clones only, minus some. The table has 95,000 to 100,000 clones, roughly 85% seen once; the top ten hold about 17%. The material sequenced was blood. The receptors originated from a person between 18 and 75 years old in good health.

This chain joins TRBV18 and TRBJ2-2; perhaps D is TRBD1 or TRBD2 (5 bases each). The V end lost 3 bases, the J end lost 1 base, and 12 bases lay between the germline ends. CDR1 is KGHSH, CDR2 LQKENI, per germline. The CDR3 is 16 amino acids. CDR3 loop: CASSPREQENTGELFF. For the CDR3, the DNA is TGTGCCAGCTCACCCCGGGAACAGGAGAACACCGGGGAGCTGTTTTTT.

In this sample, this clone turned up once. The chain joins TRBV11-3 to TRBJ2-6; no definite D call. V was shortened by 5 bases and J by 4 bases, with 12 bases between the two germline ends. Germline CDR1 reads SGHNT; CDR2 reads YENEEA. The CDR3 loop spans 15 amino acids. The CDR3 here is CASSPDGTGANVLTF. As DNA, the CDR3 is TGTGCCAGCAGCCCCGACGGAACCGGGGCCAACGTCCTGACTTTC.